These 6 T cell receptor beta chains were sequenced from one sample in a study of blood T cells in healthy people across ages. Then a second PCR, running about 7 to 11 cycles, was carried out with a sample-barcoded 5' primer and a J-beta primer mix. TCRdb passed the 5' RACE reads through MiXCR, listing each CDR3 protein once. The data hold approximately 1.5 million distinct CDR3 sequences, with approximately 32% observed a single time. Sequencing input: blood. These receptors all stem from a young woman in good health.

The V gene is TRBV13, the J gene TRBJ1-2, with a tentative D call TRBD1 (5 bases). Germline CDR1 reads PRHDT; CDR2 reads FYEKMQ (reference sequence). This CDR3 comprises 13 residues. V lost 5 bases and J 6 bases, leaving 13 bases between the germline ends. CDR3: CASSPYEGDGYTF. The CDR3 nucleotides are TGTGCCAGCAGCCCGTACGAAGGGGATGGCTACACCTTC.

A note on this clonotype: A read error may be the cause here, since a much bigger clone is one base away. The gene calls are TRBV5-5 and TRBJ2-4, with TRBD1 identical over 7 bases. The CDR3 consists of 14 residues. CDR1 is SGHKS and CDR2 is YYEKEE in the germline V gene (reference sequence). V was pared by 3 bases and J by 9 bases, with 9 bases of the junction left unmatched. The CDR3 DNA follows: TGTGCCAGCAGCTCGCACAGGGGCAGGAGCATTCAGTACTTC. This gives the protein CASSSHRGRSIQYF.

This clonotype was picked up a small number of times. This rearrangement joins TRBV14 to TRBJ2-4; D tentatively fits TRBD1 or TRBD2 (5 bases each). V was trimmed by 0 bases and J by 13 bases, leaving 19 bases between them. This CDR3 has 15 amino acids. Germline CDR1 SGHDN, CDR2 FVKESK. CDR3 amino acids: CASSQDLGSLGEQYF. CDR3 bases: TGTGCCAGCAGCCAAGATCTAGGGAGCTTGGGGGAGCAGTACTTC.

The sample holds a few counts of this clonotype. The V call is TRBV6-1, the J call TRBJ1-1; TRBD1 might be the D (6 bases). Trimming took 6 bases from V and 3 from J, leaving 17 bases between them. Germline V gene data show CDR1 as MNHNS and CDR2 as SASEGT. The CDR3 consists of 15 residues. The CDR3 protein is CASRFQGIGDTEAFF. CDR3 coding DNA: TGTGCCAGCAGGTTCCAGGGGATCGGAGACACTGAAGCTTTCTTT.

This clonotype has only a few counts. The chain carries TRBV28 and TRBJ2-7, with D perhaps matching TRBD2 (5 bases). Trimming took 5 bases from V and 6 from J, leaving 20 bases between them. Germline V gene data show CDR1 as MDHEN and CDR2 as SYDVKM. The CDR3 contains 15 residues. The chain's CDR3 is CASSPLILRTSEQYF. In DNA form, the CDR3 reads TGTGCCAGCAGTCCCCTTATCCTGCGAACTAGCGAGCAGTACTTC.

This clonotype showed up just a few times. The chain recombines TRBV7-9 with TRBJ2-7, with unresolved D. V dropped 5 bases and J dropped 2 bases, with 10 bases sitting between them. The CDR3 has 13 residues. Germline V lookup: CDR1 SEHNR, CDR2 FQNEAQ (reference sequence). DNA for the CDR3: TGTGCCAGCAGCGGTGACCTCCCCTACGAGCAGTACTTC. This translates into CASSGDLPYEQYF.